The 26 T cell receptor beta chains below were found in one sample sequenced in a study of cytomegalovirus exposure and HLA in healthy donors. The study ran its PCR with 60 Vbeta and 13 Jbeta primers. Only in-frame clones appear in the TCRdb table, and some are missing; sequencing was by immunoSEQ multiplex PCR. The sample table includes approximately 50,000 clones. The sample comprised PBMCs. The source of these receptors is a man aged 18 to 29 in good health and CMV-seropositive.

The V call is TRBV6-4, the J call TRBJ2-1; TRBD1 matches at 8 bases. Germline V gene data show CDR1 as MRHNA and CDR2 as SNTAGT. J was trimmed by 9 bases and V by 2 bases; bases with no gene match: 3. This CDR3 comprises 13 residues. The CDR3 loop reads CASSDTDRAEQFF. The CDR3 bases are TGTGCCAGCAGTGACACGGACAGGGCTGAGCAGTTCTTC.

This chain links TRBV11-2 with TRBJ1-4; no reliable D call. V was trimmed by 0 bases and J by 13 bases, leaving 9 bases between them. This CDR3 is built from 12 residues. Germline V gene lookup returns CDR1 SGHAT and CDR2 FQNNGV. This chain's CDR3 is CASSLDLVRLFF. Here the CDR3 DNA reads TGTGCCAGCAGCTTAGATTTAGTGAGACTGTTTTTT.

The genes are TRBV7-8 and TRBJ1-5; D might be TRBD1 (5 bases). The V end lost 5 bases, the J end lost 2 bases, and 7 bases lay between the germline ends. CDR3 size: 13 residues. Germline V gives CDR1 SGHVS, CDR2 FQNEAQ. This CDR3 is CASSQGGNQPQHF. The DNA for the CDR3 is TGTGCCAGCAGCCAAGGGGGCAATCAGCCCCAGCATTTT. The full variable domain, with the rest looked up from reference TRBV7-8 and TRBJ1-5, is GAGVSQSPRYKVAKRGQDVALRCDPISGHVSLFWYQQALGQGPEFLTYFQNEAQLDKSGLPSDRFFAERPEGSVSTLKIQRTQQEDSAVYLCASSQGGNQPQHFGDGTRLSIL.

V usage is TRBV25-1 and J usage is TRBJ2-3; 10 bases map to TRBD2. V gave up 10 bases and J gave up 5 bases; unmatched junction bases: 9. The CDR3 sequence is 14 residues long. Germline V lookup: CDR1 MGHDK, CDR2 SYGVNS. In nucleotides, the CDR3 is TGTGCCACCTCCAGCGGGGGGGCGAGAGATACGCAGTATTTT. This encodes CATSSGGARDTQYF.

The gene calls are TRBV18 and TRBJ2-7; 7 bases are a match to TRBD2. V trimming: 0 bases; J trimming: 2 bases; junction bases outside the gene matches: 1. This CDR3 has 14 residues. Germline V gene sequence: CDR1 KGHSH, CDR2 LQKENI. CDR3 amino acids: CASSPPTSAYEQYF. As DNA, the CDR3 is TGTGCCAGCTCACCACCTACTAGCGCCTACGAGCAGTACTTC.

The chain joins TRBV4-2 to TRBJ2-4; 11 nucleotides agree with TRBD2. Germline V CDR1 and CDR2: LGHNA, YNFKEQ. The CDR3 spans 17 residues. V shed 1 base, J shed 1 base, and the junction held 3 bases outside the gene matches. CDR3 DNA: TGTGCCAGCAGCCAAGGGTCTAGCGGGAGGGCCAAAAACATTCAGTACTTC. Its translation is CASSQGSSGRAKNIQYF.

The chain uses TRBV5-4 and TRBJ1-1; D is unclear. The CDR3 loop spans 15 amino acids. Looked up from germline, CDR1 is SGHNT and CDR2 is YYREEE (reference sequence). V lost 2 bases to trimming and J lost 0 bases, with 11 bases between them. CDR3 nucleotides: TGTGCCAGCAGCTTCAGCCAGAGGATGAACACTGAAGCTTTCTTT. Translation: CASSFSQRMNTEAFF.

J is TRBJ1-5 and V is TRBV7-9; D perhaps matches TRBD1 (5 bases). CDR3 size: 15 residues. CDR1 and CDR2 from the germline V gene are SEHNR and FQNEAQ (reference sequence). V was clipped by 5 bases and J by 0 bases, with 11 bases between them. The CDR3 is CASSAQGISNQPQHF. DNA of the CDR3: TGTGCCAGCAGCGCCCAGGGAATTAGCAATCAGCCCCAGCATTTT.

The chain uses TRBV7-8 and TRBJ2-7; 11 bases align to TRBD1. Germline CDR1 is SGHVS and CDR2 is FQNEAQ. V gave up 4 bases and J gave up 2 bases; unmatched junction bases: 10. The CDR3 loop spans 17 amino acids. CDR3 coding DNA: TGTGCCAGCAGCTCCGGACAGGGGGCTTCCTGGCCCTACGAGCAGTACTTC. Protein product: CASSSGQGASWPYEQYF.

This chain uses TRBV4-1 with TRBJ2-3; possible D gene TRBD2, 6 bases. V gave up 5 bases and J gave up 0 bases, with 12 bases separating them. CDR1 is MGHRA, CDR2 YSYEKL, per germline. CDR3 length equals 15 residues. The CDR3 region is CASSLHTSSTDTQYF. CDR3 bases: TGCGCCAGCAGCTTACACACTAGCAGCACAGATACGCAGTATTTT.

This chain connects TRBV4-1 to TRBJ1-5, with 8 nucleotides matching TRBD1. J lost 2 bases, V lost 0 bases, and 6 bases had no gene match. CDR1 and CDR2 (germline): MGHRA, YSYEKL. The CDR3 loop spans 17 amino acids. CDR3 nucleotide sequence: TGCGCCAGCAGCCAAGAAGTGGACAGGGTGGGCAATCAGCCCCAGCATTTT. Encoded protein: CASSQEVDRVGNQPQHF.

The rearrangement joins TRBV30 to TRBJ2-7; the D gene is possibly TRBD2 (5 bases). Germline V gene sequence: CDR1 GTSNPN, CDR2 SVGIG (reference sequence). This CDR3 region has 12 residues. Trimming removed 1 base from V and 7 bases from J, with 11 bases in between. The CDR3 sequence is CAWSGRSVEQYF. The CDR3 DNA is TGTGCCTGGAGTGGGAGGTCGGTAGAGCAGTACTTC.

The V gene is TRBV6-1, the J gene TRBJ2-7; 11 nucleotides agree with TRBD2. This CDR3 has 15 residues. Germline CDR1 and CDR2: MNHNS and SASEGT. V was clipped by 10 bases and J by 4 bases; unmatched bases: 12. The CDR3 DNA sequence: TGTGCCACCCTTTCGCTAGCGGGAGGTTCTTACGAGCAGTACTTC. It specifies CATLSLAGGSYEQYF.

The chain employs TRBV29-1 and TRBJ1-1; no definite D call. From germline, CDR1 is SQVTM and CDR2 ANQGSEA. The CDR3 covers 13 residues. V shed 4 bases and J shed 0 bases, with 9 bases lying between them. Here the CDR3 reads CSVVHSLNTEAFF. For the CDR3, the DNA is TGCAGCGTTGTTCACAGCCTGAACACTGAAGCTTTCTTT. The full variable domain, completed using reference TRBV29-1 and TRBJ1-1, is SAVISQKPSRDICQRGTSLTIQCQVDSQVTMMFWYRQQPGQSLTLIATANQGSEATYESGFVIDKFPISRPNLTFSTLTVSNMSPEDSSIYLCSVVHSLNTEAFFGQGTRLTVV.

Regarding this clone: The junction departs from germline at one end; a sequencing error may be responsible. The J gene is TRBJ2-3, the V gene TRBV5-4; perhaps TRBD1 as D (5 bases). Germline-derived CDR1 and CDR2 are SGHNT and YYREEE (reference sequence). This CDR3 contains 14 residues. The CDR3 spells CANSLGRPTDTQYF. CDR3 nucleotides: TGTGCCAACAGCTTGGGGCGGCCCACAGATACGCAGTATTTT.

This chain links TRBV6-5 with TRBJ2-3, with D possibly TRBD2 on 6 matching bases. The V and J ends lost 7 bases and 3 bases respectively, with 11 bases between them. Germline V gene lookup returns CDR1 MNHEY and CDR2 SVGAGI. The CDR3 has 13 amino acids. As DNA, the CDR3 is TGTGCCAGCAAAGCGGAGGGAACAGATACGCAGTATTTT. Translated, it gives CASKAEGTDTQYF.

The rearrangement joins TRBV6-5 to TRBJ1-6; D is possibly TRBD1 (5 bases). V was trimmed by 4 bases and J by 8 bases, leaving 9 bases between them. CDR1 and CDR2 from the germline V gene are MNHEY and SVGAGI. This CDR3 is built from 13 residues. The CDR3 DNA reads as TGTGCCAGCAGTTCGCAGGGTTATTCACCCCTCCACTTT. This translates into CASSSQGYSPLHF.

The CDR3, as DNA: TGTGCCGCCAGCCGGGCGGACACCACAGATACGCAGTATTTT. This sequence encodes CAASRADTTDTQYF. The chain employs TRBV27 and TRBJ2-3; a weak D match, TRBD1 (5 bases). CDR3 length: 14 residues. CDR1 and CDR2 from the germline V gene are MNHEY and SMNVEV (reference sequence). Trimming cost V 11 bases and J 2 bases, with 17 bases left between them.

The rearrangement joins TRBV7-9 to TRBJ2-7; 7 positions agree with TRBD1. Germline assignment: CDR1 SEHNR and CDR2 FQNEAQ (reference sequence). The CDR3 sequence is 14 residues long. Trimming cost V 5 bases and J 5 bases; bases outside gene matches: 9. CDR3 loop: CASSITTGTHEQYF. The CDR3 DNA is TGTGCCAGCAGCATCACGACAGGGACCCACGAGCAGTACTTC.

V gene TRBV5-6 combines with J gene TRBJ2-7; D is perhaps TRBD1 (5 bases). From germline, CDR1 is SGHDT and CDR2 YYEEEE. V was cut by 2 bases and J by 2 bases, with 8 bases left in between. CDR3 length equals 13 residues. DNA for the CDR3: TGTGCCAGCAGCTTACAGGACGCCTACGAGCAGTACTTC. Amino acids: CASSLQDAYEQYF.

The V call is TRBV30, the J call TRBJ2-7, with 7 bases lining up with TRBD2. Germline values: CDR1 GTSNPN, CDR2 SVGIG (reference sequence). CDR3 size: 13 residues. Unmatched junction bases numbered 5, after V lost 5 bases and J lost 1 base. In DNA form, the CDR3 reads TGTGCCTGGGGACTAGAGACATCCTACGAGCAGTACTTC. Translation: CAWGLETSYEQYF.

V is TRBV6-5 and J is TRBJ2-1, with 10 bases matching TRBD2. Looked up from germline, CDR1 is MNHEY and CDR2 is SVGAGI. The CDR3 is 15 amino acids. Germline trimming cut 6 bases from V and 8 bases from J; bases unmatched to any gene: 10. The CDR3 coding sequence is TGTGCCAGCAGCTACCAGCGGGAGGGCCGGGATGAGCAGTTCTTC. Translation gives CASSYQREGRDEQFF.

This chain joins TRBV19 and TRBJ2-3, with 11 bases aligning to TRBD2. This CDR3 region has 15 residues. Germline CDR1 LNHDA, CDR2 SQIVND (reference sequence). Trimming removed 8 bases from V and 4 bases from J; junction bases left unmatched: 8. This chain's CDR3 is CASASRLAGPDTQYF. CDR3 nucleotide sequence: TGTGCCAGTGCTTCGAGACTAGCGGGACCAGATACGCAGTATTTT. Supplemented by reference TRBV19 and TRBJ2-3, the full variable domain reads DGGITQSPKYLFRKEGQNVTLSCEQNLNHDAMYWYRQDPGQGLRLIYYSQIVNDFQKGDIAEGYSVSREKKESFPLTVTSAQKNPTAFYLCASASRLAGPDTQYFGPGTRLTVL.

This rearrangement joins TRBV30 to TRBJ1-1, with 7 nucleotides matching TRBD1. The J segment lost 3 bases and the V segment lost 5 bases, leaving 6 bases of the junction unmatched. Germline values: CDR1 GTSNPN, CDR2 SVGIG (reference sequence). This CDR3 contains 13 residues. This CDR3 is CAWCRQGDTEAFF. In DNA, the CDR3 is TGTGCCTGGTGCCGACAGGGAGACACTGAAGCTTTCTTT.

The genes are TRBV10-3 and TRBJ2-1; maybe TRBD2 (6 bases). Trimming left V 8 bases short and J 8 bases short, with 16 bases between. The length of the CDR3 is 13 residues. Germline CDR1 is ENHRY and CDR2 is SYGVKD. This chain's CDR3 is CAIGGLPRDEQFF. In DNA, the CDR3 is TGTGCCATCGGGGGACTCCCTCGCGATGAGCAGTTCTTC.

The chain recombines TRBV7-9 with TRBJ1-2, with a possible D match to TRBD1 (5 bases). The CDR3 runs 14 residues. Trimming took off 5 bases at V and 7 bases at J, with 17 bases between the two ends. CDR1 SEHNR and CDR2 FQNEAQ come from the germline V gene (reference sequence). The CDR3 DNA reads as TGTGCCAGCAGCCCTCCCGGGACTAAAGGTGGCTACACCTTC. As protein: CASSPPGTKGGYTF.